The 9 T cell receptor beta chains below were found in one sample sequenced in a study of blood T cell repertoires in COVID-19 (dated by TCRdb to 2018 to 2021). Libraries were built with the immunoSEQ multiplex PCR assay. Drawn from immuneACCESS, this table holds only the in-frame rearrangements with V and J called that TCRdb kept. Clones are partly lost; checked studies trace under half to an unresolved V gene and leave the rest unexplained. The sample table records under 140,000 clones; 76% of these occur just once. The biggest ten clones account for more than 3.5% of the sample. Input material: peripheral blood. All receptors derive from a woman older than 75 with acute or convalescent COVID-19.

This clone was seen a single time. The chain employs TRBV14 and TRBJ1-4; D perhaps matches TRBD1 (6 bases). Germline V CDR1 and CDR2: SGHDN, FVKESK. The length of the CDR3 is 16 residues. With 4 bases removed from V and 8 bases from J, the gap between germline ends came to 20 bases. The CDR3 region is CASSPVGSGVEEKLFF. The CDR3 DNA sequence: TGTGCCAGCAGCCCCGTAGGGTCAGGGGTGGAAGAAAAACTGTTTTTT.

The chain uses TRBV27 and TRBJ1-5; possibly TRBD1 for D (6 bases). Germline CDR1 MNHEY, CDR2 SMNVEV (reference sequence). Trimming took 6 bases from V and 6 from J, leaving 15 bases between them. The CDR3 contains 14 residues. The CDR3: CASRATGISQPQHF. Written as DNA, the CDR3 is TGTGCCAGCAGGGCCACAGGGATATCTCAGCCCCAGCATTTT.

The chain couples TRBV6-6 to TRBJ1-4, with D unresolved. V was clipped by 3 bases and J by 10 bases, with 6 bases between them. The CDR3 has 11 residues. CDR1 and CDR2 from the germline V gene are MNHNY and SVGAGI (reference sequence). Here the CDR3 reads CASSYYVKLFF. The CDR3 bases are TGTGCCAGCAGTTATTATGTAAAACTGTTTTTT.

This sequence joins TRBV6-5 and TRBJ1-4, with D possibly matching TRBD1 (6 bases). V shed 10 bases and J shed 4 bases, with 19 bases lying between them. The CDR3 covers 15 residues. CDR1 is MNHEY, CDR2 SVGAGI, per germline. The CDR3 region is CANELRQVINEKLFF. The CDR3, as DNA: TGTGCCAACGAACTAAGACAGGTCATTAATGAAAAACTGTTTTTT.

For the CDR3, the DNA is TGTGCCAGCAACCAGGCCCATAGGGGGGGCCCCGTTGAAGGGGCCAACGTCCTGACTTTC. Residues: CASNQAHRGGPVEGANVLTF. The chain is built from TRBV5-4 and TRBJ2-6; weak D call: TRBD2 (7 bases). The CDR3 length is 20 residues. V lost 6 bases and J 4 bases, leaving 29 bases between the germline ends. Germline V gene sequence: CDR1 SGHNT, CDR2 YYREEE (reference sequence).

The V call is TRBV19, the J call TRBJ1-2; TRBD1 agrees at 10 bases. Germline V lookup: CDR1 LNHDA, CDR2 SQIVND (reference sequence). The CDR3 has 16 amino acids. Trimming cost V 5 bases and J 5 bases; bases outside gene matches: 11. This CDR3 is CASSSTGTGVLYGYTF. The DNA of the CDR3 is TGTGCCAGTAGTTCGACCGGGACAGGGGTTCTGTATGGCTACACCTTC.

The chain carries TRBV28 and TRBJ1-4; 8 bases agree with TRBD1. Looked up from germline, CDR1 is MDHEN and CDR2 is SYDVKM. The CDR3 is made up of 15 amino acids. The V gene end was trimmed by 3 bases and the J gene end by 7 bases; junction bases not matched to a gene: 7. The CDR3 spells CASSFRQGFSEKLFF. DNA of the CDR3: TGTGCCAGCAGTTTCCGACAGGGGTTTAGTGAAAAACTGTTTTTT. Supplemented by reference TRBV28 and TRBJ1-4, the full variable domain reads DVKVTQSSRYLVKRTGEKVFLECVQDMDHENMFWYRQDPGLGLRLIYFSYDVKMKEKGDIPEGYSVSREKKERFSLILESASTNQTSMYLCASSFRQGFSEKLFFGSGTQLSVL.

The chain combines TRBV28 with TRBJ1-2; D is ambiguous. The CDR3 has 14 amino acids. Trimming left V 7 bases short and J 8 bases short, with 20 bases between. Germline V gene lookup returns CDR1 MDHEN and CDR2 SYDVKM. The DNA of the CDR3 is TGTGCCAGCACCTCTTACTCCGTTATCACCGGCTACACCTTC. It translates to CASTSYSVITGYTF.

This sequence joins TRBV7-3 and TRBJ2-1; possibly TRBD1 for D (6 bases). This CDR3 is built from 15 residues. The V and J ends lost 0 bases and 4 bases respectively, with 10 bases between them. Germline V gives CDR1 SGHTA, CDR2 FQGTGA. CDR3 nucleotides: TGTGCCAGCAGCTTAACCAGAGACAGGTACAATGAGCAGTTCTTC. This encodes CASSLTRDRYNEQFF.